These 6 T cell receptor beta chains share one sample of origin, sequenced in a study of prognosis after radiotherapy for stage I lung cancer. CDR3 of TCR beta was amplified from genomic DNA via a two-round multiplex PCR. It was primers specific to each TRBV and TRBJ gene that first-round PCR used. TCRdb fed the multiplex PCR reads into MiXCR, producing one record per CDR3 protein. The repertoire has about 51,000 distinct CDR3 sequences, about a third of them found once; the top ten carry roughly 9.4%. Sequenced material: PBMCs, taken before or after stereotactic body radiation therapy (not recorded which). The source of these receptors is a donor over 45 with non-small cell lung cancer.

A note on this clonotype: Given a much more abundant clone one base away, this may be a read error. The chain is built from TRBV6-1 and TRBJ2-3; the match to TRBD1 covers 7 bases. The CDR3 extends over 17 amino acids. V shed 6 bases and J 1 base; nucleotides not matched to a gene: 13. Germline lookup yields CDR1 MNHNS and CDR2 SASEGT. In DNA, the CDR3 is TGTGCCAGCAGCACCTCCCGACAGGGAGCGGGCACAGATACGCAGTATTTT. This sequence encodes CASSTSRQGAGTDTQYF.

The CDR3 spells CASSRIMATGELFF. CDR3 nucleotide sequence: TGTGCCAGCAGCCGGATCATGGCGACCGGGGAGCTGTTTTTT. The chain joins TRBV7-2 to TRBJ2-2, with D hard to call. The CDR3 covers 14 residues. V lost 5 bases to trimming and J lost 5 bases, with 12 bases between them. The V gene's germline CDR1 is SGHTA and CDR2 FQGNSA.

This chain joins TRBV20-1 and TRBJ1-5; D not resolved. V was pared by 6 bases and J by 6 bases, with 15 bases between. Germline V lookup: CDR1 DFQATT, CDR2 SNEGSKA (reference sequence). This CDR3 is built from 13 residues. This chain's CDR3 is CSAITWRVQPQHF. As DNA, the CDR3 is TGCAGTGCAATCACATGGCGCGTTCAGCCCCAGCATTTT.

This clonotype was detected many times. At one boundary the junction diverges from the germline segment, which might be a read error. The chain couples TRBV7-7 to TRBJ1-1; no clear D. CDR1 is SSHAT, CDR2 FNYEAQ, per germline (reference sequence). The CDR3 is made up of 13 amino acids. CDR3 bases: TGTGCTAGCAGCTTAGCGGCGAACACTGAAGCTTTCTTT. This translates into CASSLAANTEAFF.

The chain is built from TRBV4-3 and TRBJ2-3, with 9 nucleotides matching TRBD1. Germline V lookup: CDR1 LGHNA, CDR2 YSLEER. The ends lost 4 bases at V and 3 bases at J; junction bases unmatched: 14. The CDR3 consists of 18 residues. The CDR3 here is CASSPGDATGGWTDTQYF. The CDR3 DNA is TGCGCCAGCAGCCCAGGAGATGCGACAGGGGGATGGACAGATACGCAGTATTTT.

This clonotype was counted ten times or more. This chain uses TRBV20-1 with TRBJ2-3; tentatively, D is TRBD1 (6 bases). This CDR3 contains 15 residues. Germline V lookup: CDR1 DFQATT, CDR2 SNEGSKA (reference sequence). The V gene lost 6 bases and the J gene lost 1 base, with 17 bases spanning the gap. Here the CDR3 DNA reads TGCAGTGCCAAGGGTAGACAGGCCCGCACAGATACGCAGTATTTT. Its protein is CSAKGRQARTDTQYF.